This T cell receptor beta chain was identified during a study of control samples from healthy donors and cancer patients. This clone was observed a handful of times. The germline gives CDR1 LNHNV, CDR2 YYDKDF (reference sequence). V lost 0 bases and J lost 6; bases outside the gene matches: 6. CDR3 length: 16 amino acids. Some clones are missing from TCRdb's copy, which holds only in-frame ones; the method was immunoSEQ multiplex PCR. The data show over 80,000 clones, around four fifths seen once. This chain links TRBV15 with TRBJ2-1; 9 bases line up with TRBD2. The specimen was blood. The sequence was obtained from a man aged 25-40 years in good health. CDR3 amino acids: CATSREGGGAFNEQFF. DNA of the CDR3: TGTGCCACCAGCAGAGAGGGCGGGGGGGCCTTCAATGAGCAGTTCTTC. Filled out from reference TRBV15 and TRBJ2-1, the complete variable domain reads DAMVIQNPRYQVTQFGKPVTLSCSQTLNHNVMYWYQQKSSQAPKLLFHYYDKDFNNEADTPDNFQSRRPNTSFCFLDIRSPGLGDTAMYLCATSREGGGAFNEQFFGPGTRLTVL.